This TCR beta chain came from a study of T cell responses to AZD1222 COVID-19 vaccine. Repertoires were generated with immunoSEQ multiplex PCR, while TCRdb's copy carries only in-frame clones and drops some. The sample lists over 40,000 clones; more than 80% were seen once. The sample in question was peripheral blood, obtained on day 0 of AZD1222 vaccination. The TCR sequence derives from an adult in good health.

The chain's CDR3 is CASSPETRSGTGELFF. Here the CDR3 DNA reads TGTGCCAGCAGCCCCGAGACTAGGTCGGGCACCGGGGAGCTGTTTTTT. The chain is built from TRBV3-1 (or the pseudogene TRBV3-2) and TRBJ2-2, with D perhaps matching TRBD2 (6 bases). Germline V gene lookup returns CDR1 LGHDT and CDR2 YNNKEL (reference sequence). This CDR3 is built from 16 residues. The V end lost 4 bases, the J end lost 4 bases, and 16 bases lay between the germline ends.